This TCR beta chain was profiled in a study of T cell responses to AZD1222 COVID-19 vaccine. General study results and limits: Donors skewed white British and female; clonal diversity was possibly underestimated.

Measured with immunoSEQ multiplex PCR; TCRdb has only the in-frame clones, and not every one. Of under 50,000 clones in the sample, approximately 91% are singletons; the top ten hold approximately 5%. Comment on this clone: Its specificity is unknown.

The germline V gene has CDR1 LGHDT and CDR2 YNNKEL (reference sequence). There are 14 residues in the CDR3. Trimming cost V 3 bases and J 4 bases; bases outside gene matches: 6. The source is an adult who received the AZD1222 COVID-19 vaccine. This material consisted of peripheral blood, taken 28 days after the second AZD1222 dose. The rearrangement uses TRBV3-1 (or the pseudogene TRBV3-2) and TRBJ2-7; TRBD2 matches at 7 bases. The CDR3 spells CASSHSGTTYEQYF. The CDR3 bases are TGTGCCAGCAGCCACTCAGGGACTACTTACGAGCAGTACTTC.